In its sample, the clone carrying this T cell receptor (beta chain) was seen once. Its antigen is not identified. CDR3 length: 13 amino acids. Trimming left V 1 base short and J 8 bases short, with 12 bases between. Germline V lookup: CDR1 SGHNT, CDR2 YYREEE (reference sequence). TCRbeta library preparation incorporated unique molecular identifiers. TCRdb re-called the PCR reads with MiXCR, one entry per CDR3 protein. The data show about 120,000 distinct CDR3 sequences, roughly 23% seen once. The data were taken from a study of T-cell reconstitution after alpha-beta-depleted transplantation in children. Study results and limitations: When one year had passed after transplant, most T-cell counts and diversity came from newly produced T cells.

The clonotype originates from a male patient aged 2 to 10 who had a stem cell transplant for chronic granulomatous disease, so the T cells may come from the graft donor. Sequences were derived from PBMCs, mostly from graft donor cells, sampled 180 days after TCRalphabeta/CD19-depleted stem cell transplant. This chain uses TRBV5-4 with TRBJ1-2; D gene unclear. CDR3 protein: CASSLLGGRGYTF. The CDR3 region has the DNA TGTGCCAGCAGCTTGTTAGGAGGTAGGGGCTACACCTTC. Full variable domain (remainder filled in from reference TRBV5-4 and TRBJ1-2): ETGVTQSPTHLIKTRGQQVTLRCSSQSGHNTVSWYQQALGQGPQFIFQYYREEENGRGNFPPRFSGLQFPNYSSELNVNALELDDSALYLCASSLLGGRGYTFGSGTRLTVV.